This TCR beta chain was sequenced during a study of technical replicates of blood from a few donors. Sequencing used immunoSEQ multiplex PCR; TCRdb keeps in-frame clones, though not all of them. The table lists tens of thousands of clones, over 90% of them singletons. The CDR3 is 14 residues long. V lost 4 bases and J lost 6; bases outside the gene matches: 8. Germline-derived CDR1 and CDR2 are SGHNT and YYREEE (reference sequence). The sequenced sample consisted of T cells isolated from PBMCs. The TCR comes from a human donor in good health. V usage is TRBV5-4 and J usage is TRBJ2-7; 9 nucleotides match TRBD1. The CDR3 reads CASSPGTGTGEQYF. CDR3 sequence (DNA): TGTGCCAGCAGCCCCGGGACAGGGACGGGCGAGCAGTACTTC.